These 5 T cell receptor beta chains were sequenced from one sample in a study of T cells after yellow fever vaccination. TCRdb re-analysed the 5' RACE reads in MiXCR, keeping a single row per CDR3 protein. The sample lists about 68,000 distinct CDR3 sequences; about 6.5% were seen once. The source material was CD8+ T cells sorted from PBMCs, sampled 45 days after the first yellow fever vaccination. Receptor source: a man between 18 and 29 years old who received the YFV17D yellow fever vaccine.

This clonotype was found many times. CDR3 amino acids: CASSRTGGGELFF. CDR3 DNA sequence: TGTGCCAGCAGCAGGACGGGAGGCGGGGAGCTGTTTTTT. This chain joins TRBV12-3 or TRBV12-4 and TRBJ2-2; 7 bases match TRBD2. The V gene end was trimmed by 6 bases and the J gene end by 7 bases; junction bases not matched to a gene: 5. The CDR3 is 13 residues long.

This clonotype was counted ten times or more. The rearrangement links TRBV10-3 to TRBJ2-5, with 8 positions matching TRBD1. V lost 10 bases and J lost 4; bases outside the gene matches: 14. CDR3 length: 15 residues. Germline loops: CDR1 ENHRY, CDR2 SYGVKD. In DNA, the CDR3 is TGTGCCACCGGTCCCGGGACAGGTCTATCAGAGACCCAGTACTTC. This gives the protein CATGPGTGLSETQYF.

The genes are TRBV14 and TRBJ2-1; D call uncertain. CDR1 and CDR2 from the germline V gene are SGHDN and FVKESK. This CDR3 spans 12 amino acids. Trimming took 1 base from V and 10 from J, leaving 8 bases between them. The CDR3 loop is CASSQGAVEQFF. DNA of the CDR3: TGTGCCAGCAGCCAAGGGGCGGTCGAGCAGTTCTTC.

In this sample, this clonotype turned up many times. The V call is TRBV6-5, the J call TRBJ2-4; possible D gene TRBD2, 7 bases. The V gene's germline CDR1 is MNHEY and CDR2 SVGAGI. V shed 6 bases and J shed 6 bases, with 21 bases lying between them. The CDR3 totals 16 residues. The DNA for the CDR3 is TGTGCCAGCAGCCCGGTGGGGGGGCGATGGGGAAACATTCAGTACTTC. Amino acids: CASSPVGGRWGNIQYF.

This clonotype was found a few times. This chain uses TRBV12-3 or TRBV12-4 with TRBJ1-1; D is possibly TRBD1 (6 bases). This CDR3 spans 15 amino acids. Trimming stripped 7 bases from V and 3 bases from J, with 18 bases between. Here the CDR3 DNA reads TGTGCCAGCACAGGGGCATTGGGGGTGTACACTGAAGCTTTCTTT. Translating it yields CASTGALGVYTEAFF.